The 29 T cell receptor beta chains reported below all come from one sample, sequenced in a study of CD8 T cells in ankylosing spondylitis. From the 5' RACE reads, TCRdb called clonotypes with MiXCR, one entry per CDR3 protein. Of more than 250,000 distinct CDR3 sequences listed, around 10% are singletons. The specimen was blood, either unsorted or a sorted T cell fraction (not recorded which). The source is a female donor with ankylosing spondylitis or in good health (not recorded which).

The sample holds many counts of this clonotype. The gene calls are TRBV5-1 and TRBJ2-3; D not resolved. Germline values: CDR1 SGHRS, CDR2 YFSETQ. The V end lost 4 bases, the J end lost 0 bases, and 12 bases lay between the germline ends. CDR3 size: 15 residues. The CDR3 loop reads CASSAGAVSTDTQYF. The CDR3, as DNA: TGCGCCAGCAGCGCTGGCGCCGTTAGCACAGATACGCAGTATTTT.

This clonotype was recorded many times. The chain couples TRBV28 to TRBJ1-4; TRBD1 matches 8 bases. The CDR3 is 16 amino acids. V was clipped by 5 bases and J by 6 bases; unmatched bases: 11. Germline V gene lookup returns CDR1 MDHEN and CDR2 SYDVKM. The chain's CDR3 is CASSLRTGRKDEKLFF. The CDR3 nucleotides read TGTGCCAGCAGTCTAAGGACAGGGAGGAAAGATGAAAAACTGTTTTTT.

This clonotype was counted ten times or more. The gene calls are TRBV6-2 or TRBV6-3 and TRBJ2-7; 7 nucleotides align to TRBD2. Trimming cost V 2 bases and J 4 bases; bases outside gene matches: 17. This CDR3 region has 18 residues. CDR1 and CDR2 (germline): MNHEY, SVGEGT. The CDR3 DNA is TGTGCCAGCAGTTACAGCCGGGCTTCGACTAGCCTTCTATACGAGCAGTACTTC. This encodes CASSYSRASTSLLYEQYF.

The chain uses TRBV20-1 and TRBJ2-5; no clear D. CDR1 is DFQATT and CDR2 is SNEGSKA in the germline V gene (reference sequence). V lost 5 bases, J lost 2 bases, and 12 bases lay in between. CDR3 length: 13 residues. CDR3 nucleotide sequence: TGCAGTGCTCTCTCCAACCAACAAGAGACCCAGTACTTC. This sequence encodes CSALSNQQETQYF.

There are many counts of this clonotype. The rearrangement joins TRBV5-1 to TRBJ1-2; 7 bases are a match to TRBD1. CDR3 length: 13 residues. Unmatched junction bases numbered 8, after V lost 4 bases and J lost 8 bases. The germline V gene has CDR1 SGHRS and CDR2 YFSETQ. The DNA for the CDR3 is TGCGCCAGCAGCCCCGGACAGGATTCGGGCTACACCTTC. Translation gives CASSPGQDSGYTF.

There are many counts of this clonotype. V usage is TRBV6-2 or TRBV6-3 and J usage is TRBJ1-1; D is perhaps TRBD1 (6 bases). This CDR3 spans 16 amino acids. V lost 3 bases, J lost 0 bases, and 14 bases lay in between. Germline values: CDR1 MNHEY, CDR2 SVGEGT. CDR3 amino acids: CASSYYLGAMNTEAFF. In nucleotides, the CDR3 is TGTGCCAGCAGTTATTATCTGGGGGCTATGAACACTGAAGCTTTCTTT.

This clonotype was seen repeatedly, ten times or more. The chain couples TRBV20-1 to TRBJ2-5; D is ambiguous. V lost 6 bases and J 4 bases, leaving 9 bases between the germline ends. This CDR3 region has 11 residues. CDR1 is DFQATT, CDR2 SNEGSKA, per germline (reference sequence). This CDR3 reads CSAQKGETQYF. In nucleotides, the CDR3 is TGCAGTGCCCAGAAGGGAGAGACCCAGTACTTC.

This clonotype came up a few times. This chain links TRBV12-3 or TRBV12-4 with TRBJ1-5; TRBD1 matches at 7 bases. The CDR3 consists of 15 residues. The ends lost 3 bases at V and 7 bases at J; junction bases unmatched: 9. CDR3 sequence (DNA): TGTGCCAGCAGTTTCAGACAGGGAAAGGGACAGCCCCAGCATTTT. Translation: CASSFRQGKGQPQHF.

This clonotype was seen many times. The rearrangement joins TRBV20-1 to TRBJ2-1, with D unclear. The germline V gene has CDR1 DFQATT and CDR2 SNEGSKA (reference sequence). The CDR3 extends over 14 amino acids. Trimming took 6 bases from V and 6 from J, leaving 18 bases between them. Written as DNA, the CDR3 is TGCAGTGCCCTAGTCGGCACCTTGCTCAATGAGCAGTTCTTC. The encoded protein is CSALVGTLLNEQFF.

This clonotype was detected only a few times. This sequence joins TRBV27 and TRBJ1-1; 7 bases map to TRBD1. The ends lost 2 bases at V and 1 base at J; junction bases unmatched: 4. Germline V gene sequence: CDR1 MNHEY, CDR2 SMNVEV (reference sequence). The CDR3 length is 15 residues. Written as DNA, the CDR3 is TGTGCCAGCAGTTTACAGGGACAGCCGAACACTGAAGCTTTCTTT. Residues: CASSLQGQPNTEAFF.

This clonotype was recorded many times. The J gene is TRBJ2-7, the V gene TRBV28, with D maybe TRBD2 (6 bases). Germline V gene data show CDR1 as MDHEN and CDR2 as SYDVKM. The CDR3 totals 14 residues. V was cut by 6 bases and J by 2 bases, with 14 bases left in between. The CDR3 protein is CASRSSSETYEQYF. CDR3 DNA sequence: TGTGCCAGCAGGTCTTCTAGCGAGACCTACGAGCAGTACTTC.

This clonotype was seen a handful of times. The chain has TRBV27 and TRBJ1-1; 7 bases align to TRBD1. CDR1 is MNHEY, CDR2 SMNVEV, per germline (reference sequence). The CDR3 has 15 amino acids. Trimming removed 3 bases from V and 1 base from J; junction bases left unmatched: 5. CDR3 DNA: TGTGCCAGCAGTTTGGAGACAGGGCGGAACACTGAAGCTTTCTTT. Its protein is CASSLETGRNTEAFF.

The sample holds a few counts of this clonotype. The V and J genes are TRBV9 and TRBJ2-7; the match to TRBD1 covers 9 bases. CDR3 length: 14 amino acids. The V gene's germline CDR1 is SGDLS and CDR2 YYNGEE. J lost 2 bases, V lost 2 bases, and 2 bases had no gene match. The CDR3 DNA is TGTGCCAGCAGCGTCAGGGACAGGGCCTACGAGCAGTACTTC. Protein sequence: CASSVRDRAYEQYF.

This clonotype occurred many times. The chain uses TRBV9 and TRBJ2-3; tentative D call: TRBD2 (5 bases). V was trimmed by 4 bases and J by 5 bases, leaving 11 bases between them. The CDR3 length is 13 residues. The germline gives CDR1 SGDLS, CDR2 YYNGEE. Written as DNA, the CDR3 is TGTGCCAGCAGCAATGGACTGGGAGATACGCAGTATTTT. Translating it yields CASSNGLGDTQYF.

The table lists this clonotype with many counts. The CDR3 DNA sequence: TGCGCCAGCAGCCTGGAGGGAGGTCGCAATGAGCAGTTCTTC. Protein sequence: CASSLEGGRNEQFF. The chain uses TRBV5-1 and TRBJ2-1; D is possibly TRBD2 (6 bases). This CDR3 has 14 residues. Trimming cost V 4 bases and J 6 bases, with 14 bases left between them. From germline, CDR1 is SGHRS and CDR2 YFSETQ.

In its sample, this clonotype was seen many times. The rearrangement joins TRBV20-1 to TRBJ2-3; D is unclear. The CDR3 consists of 14 residues. Trimming stripped 3 bases from V and 0 bases from J, with 10 bases between. Germline values: CDR1 DFQATT, CDR2 SNEGSKA (reference sequence). CDR3 residues: CSARVSRSTDTQYF. The CDR3 nucleotides read TGCAGTGCTAGGGTTAGCCGGAGCACAGATACGCAGTATTTT.

This clonotype has a count of ten or more. The chain employs TRBV2 and TRBJ1-5, with 8 bases lining up with TRBD1. The junction had 2 bases not matched to a gene; V was cut back by 5 bases and J by 5 bases. This CDR3 has 13 amino acids. CDR1 is SNHLY and CDR2 is FYNNEI in the germline V gene. The DNA of the CDR3 is TGTGCCAGCAGTCGGACAGGGTATCAGCCCCAGCATTTT. Protein sequence: CASSRTGYQPQHF.

In its sample, this clonotype was seen once. V and J are TRBV29-1 and TRBJ2-3; 11 positions match TRBD2. V shed 7 bases, J shed 3 bases, and the junction held 9 bases outside the gene matches. Germline V CDR1 and CDR2: SQVTM, ANQGSEA. The length of the CDR3 is 15 residues. The CDR3: CSADGLAGGTDTQYF. CDR3 bases: TGCAGCGCCGATGGACTAGCGGGTGGGACAGATACGCAGTATTTT.

The sample holds many counts of this clonotype. J is TRBJ2-5 and V is TRBV20-1; D ambiguous. CDR3 length equals 14 residues. Germline V gives CDR1 DFQATT, CDR2 SNEGSKA (reference sequence). Between the trimmed V and J ends, which lost 3 bases and 1 base, there was a span of 12 bases. The CDR3 is CSASLIATQETQYF. As DNA, the CDR3 is TGCAGTGCTAGTCTCATTGCGACCCAAGAGACCCAGTACTTC.

The chain joins TRBV15 to TRBJ1-1; D may be TRBD1 (6 bases). CDR3 length: 12 amino acids. The V gene lost 6 bases and the J gene lost 6 bases, with 11 bases spanning the gap. The germline gives CDR1 LNHNV, CDR2 YYDKDF (reference sequence). The CDR3 loop is CATREEGAEAFF. DNA for the CDR3: TGTGCCACCAGGGAGGAGGGGGCTGAAGCTTTCTTT.

This clonotype was seen ten or more times. The genes are TRBV20-1 and TRBJ1-6; 9 bases match TRBD1. Germline loops: CDR1 DFQATT, CDR2 SNEGSKA (reference sequence). This CDR3 has 13 residues. V was pared by 6 bases and J by 10 bases, with 7 bases of the junction left unmatched. The CDR3: CSANGQGHSPLHF. The CDR3 nucleotides are TGCAGTGCGAACGGACAGGGGCACTCACCCCTCCACTTT.

This clonotype was found many times. In DNA form, the CDR3 reads TGCAGTGCTAGGGCGGCCGTTCAGCCCCAGCATTTT. Amino acid sequence: CSARAAVQPQHF. The rearrangement joins TRBV20-1 to TRBJ1-5; no firm D call. CDR1 and CDR2 (germline): DFQATT, SNEGSKA (reference sequence). The CDR3 has 12 amino acids. V lost 3 bases to trimming and J lost 6 bases, with 9 bases between them.

This clonotype was picked up many times. The chain joins TRBV29-1 to TRBJ2-1, with 13 bases aligning to TRBD2. The CDR3 consists of 19 residues. The junction had 18 bases not matched to a gene; V was cut back by 6 bases and J by 4 bases. Germline V lookup: CDR1 SQVTM, CDR2 ANQGSEA. The CDR3 region has the DNA TGCAGCGTCCCCACGGGGGGGACTAGCGGGATTAGACGTTACAATGAGCAGTTCTTC. As protein: CSVPTGGTSGIRRYNEQFF.

In this sample, this clonotype turned up many times. V and J are TRBV11-2 and TRBJ2-2; TRBD2 agrees at 11 bases. V dropped 5 bases and J dropped 0; count of bases not matched to a gene: 8. The CDR3 runs to 18 residues. CDR1 SGHAT and CDR2 FQNNGV come from the germline V gene. The chain's CDR3 is CASSLVAGGPSNTGELFF. DNA for the CDR3: TGTGCCAGCAGCCTGGTAGCGGGAGGGCCGTCGAACACCGGGGAGCTGTTTTTT.

The chain has TRBV5-1 and TRBJ2-3; TRBD1 aligns across 9 bases. This CDR3 region has 14 residues. The ends lost 4 bases at V and 9 bases at J; junction bases unmatched: 9. CDR1 is SGHRS, CDR2 YFSETQ, per germline. CDR3 in DNA: TGCGCCAGCAGCCAGCCCGGGACAGGGAGGACGCAGTATTTT. Translated, it gives CASSQPGTGRTQYF.

In this sample, this clonotype turned up many times. The chain uses TRBV29-1 and TRBJ2-2, with TRBD2 matching over 13 bases. The germline V gene encodes CDR1 SQVTM and CDR2 ANQGSEA. The CDR3 consists of 16 residues. Germline trimming cut 6 bases from V and 1 base from J; bases unmatched to any gene: 5. Here the CDR3 reads CSVTGTSGKNTGELFF. Written as DNA, the CDR3 is TGCAGCGTAACCGGGACTAGCGGGAAGAACACCGGGGAGCTGTTTTTT.

This clonotype has a handful of counts. J is TRBJ2-5 and V is TRBV7-2, with a weak D call TRBD1 (6 bases). This CDR3 has 14 residues. Germline V lookup: CDR1 SGHTA, CDR2 FQGNSA. Trimming cost V 2 bases and J 4 bases, with 11 bases left between them. The CDR3 reads CASSLSKGVETQYF. DNA for the CDR3: TGTGCCAGCAGCTTAAGTAAGGGGGTAGAGACCCAGTACTTC.

A few counts support this clonotype. The CDR3 region has the DNA TGCGCCAGCAGCTTGGGACAGGGAGTGGACGAGCAGTACTTC. It specifies CASSLGQGVDEQYF. The V call is TRBV5-1, the J call TRBJ2-7; 7 nucleotides agree with TRBD1. With V trimmed by 0 bases and J by 5 bases, 5 bases remained unmatched. The CDR3 has 14 residues. From germline, CDR1 is SGHRS and CDR2 YFSETQ.

This clonotype was picked up many times. The genes are TRBV9 and TRBJ2-3; D ambiguous. V lost 3 bases to trimming and J lost 6 bases, with 14 bases between them. CDR1 SGDLS and CDR2 YYNGEE come from the germline V gene. The CDR3 has 14 amino acids. As DNA, the CDR3 is TGTGCCAGCAGCGGCGGTCTCTCAGAGGATACGCAGTATTTT. Protein sequence: CASSGGLSEDTQYF.